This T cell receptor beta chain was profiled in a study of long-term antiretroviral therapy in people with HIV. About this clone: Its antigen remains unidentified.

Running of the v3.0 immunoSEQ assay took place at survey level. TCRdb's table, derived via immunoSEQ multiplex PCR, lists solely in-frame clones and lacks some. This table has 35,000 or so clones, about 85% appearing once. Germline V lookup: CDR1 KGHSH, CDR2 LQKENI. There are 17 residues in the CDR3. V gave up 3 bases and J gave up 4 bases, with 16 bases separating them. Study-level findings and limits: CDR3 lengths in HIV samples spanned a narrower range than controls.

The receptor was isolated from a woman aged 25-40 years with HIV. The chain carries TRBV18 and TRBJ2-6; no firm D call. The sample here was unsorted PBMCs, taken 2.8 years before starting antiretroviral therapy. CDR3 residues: CASSPPPTPAGANVLTF. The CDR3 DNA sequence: TGTGCCAGCTCACCCCCACCCACCCCAGCAGGGGCCAACGTCCTGACTTTC.